The 23 T cell receptor beta chains below were found in one sample sequenced in a study of blood T cells in healthy people across ages. Primers used in a second PCR of about 7 to 12 cycles were a sample-barcoded 5' primer and a J-beta primer mix. In TCRdb, the 5' RACE reads were re-called with MiXCR into one record per CDR3 protein. In the table there are more than 1 million distinct CDR3 sequences, under 55% of which are singletons. The specimen was blood. Receptor source: a woman aged 60-75 years in good health.

This clonotype was seen a few times. The chain carries TRBV4-2 and TRBJ2-4; D uncertain. Per the germline V gene, CDR1 is LGHNA and CDR2 is YNFKEQ. This CDR3 has 13 amino acids. V lost 0 bases to trimming and J lost 12 bases, with 12 bases between them. CDR3 sequence: CASSQETRASQYF. The DNA for the CDR3 is TGTGCCAGCAGCCAAGAAACCCGGGCCAGTCAGTACTTC.

CDR3 nucleotides: TGTGCCAGCAGCCCAGGTTTGGGCGTTTCCTACGAGCAGTACTTC. Its translation is CASSPGLGVSYEQYF. The rearrangement links TRBV9 to TRBJ2-7, with D uncertain. The V end lost 4 bases, the J end lost 1 base, and 15 bases lay between the germline ends. The CDR3 is 15 amino acids. Germline-derived CDR1 and CDR2 are SGDLS and YYNGEE.

As regards this clonotype: The junction does not match germline at one end; this may be a read error. The V gene is TRBV12-3 or TRBV12-4, the J gene TRBJ2-5; D is perhaps TRBD2 (5 bases). This CDR3 has 13 residues. Here the CDR3 reads CASSIALVAAQYF. CDR3 in DNA: TGTGCCAGCAGTATAGCGTTAGTCGCTGCGCAGTACTTC.

The J gene is TRBJ2-1, the V gene TRBV4-2; the D is unclear. Germline V gene data show CDR1 as LGHNA and CDR2 as YNFKEQ. V was pared by 1 base and J by 2 bases, with 12 bases between. The CDR3 has 16 residues. The CDR3 loop is CASSQVSEGPYNEQFF. The CDR3 DNA is TGTGCCAGCAGCCAAGTTTCTGAAGGCCCCTACAATGAGCAGTTCTTC.

Of note for this clonotype: At one end, the junction sequence differs from germline, possibly due to a read error. The chain links TRBV3-1 to TRBJ2-7; possibly TRBD1 or TRBD2 for D (5 bases each). This CDR3 contains 15 residues. Germline V gene sequence: CDR1 LGHDT, CDR2 YNNKEL (reference sequence). The CDR3 loop reads CAGSQDGGSLYEQYF. As DNA, the CDR3 is TGTGCCGGCAGCCAAGATGGGGGATCTCTCTACGAGCAGTACTTC.

V and J are TRBV28 and TRBJ2-7; D is undetermined. Looked up from germline, CDR1 is MDHEN and CDR2 is SYDVKM. The length of the CDR3 is 14 residues. V shed 6 bases and J shed 0 bases, with 12 bases lying between them. The CDR3, as DNA: TGTGCCAGCAGCCAAACCGGTGACTCCTACGAGCAGTACTTC. Its translation is CASSQTGDSYEQYF.

The rearrangement links TRBV27 to TRBJ2-7; TRBD1 agrees at 10 bases. Germline lookup yields CDR1 MNHEY and CDR2 SMNVEV (reference sequence). V shed 9 bases and J 3 bases; nucleotides not matched to a gene: 11. The CDR3 contains 15 residues. CDR3: CARNHPGQGNYEQYF. CDR3 nucleotides: TGTGCCAGGAACCACCCGGGACAGGGGAACTACGAGCAGTACTTC.

The chain is built from TRBV20-1 and TRBJ2-7, with TRBD2 matching 7 bases. This CDR3 spans 16 amino acids. Germline loops: CDR1 DFQATT, CDR2 SNEGSKA (reference sequence). Trimming cost V 0 bases and J 0 bases; bases outside gene matches: 8. CDR3 sequence: CSARDSPGGSSYEQYF. The CDR3 coding sequence is TGCAGTGCTAGAGATTCCCCCGGCGGGAGCTCCTACGAGCAGTACTTC.

The V and J genes are TRBV5-1 and TRBJ2-2; D call uncertain. From germline, CDR1 is SGHRS and CDR2 YFSETQ. CDR3 length equals 12 residues. V lost 7 bases and J lost 5, with 9 bases in between. DNA of the CDR3: TGCGCCAGCGGAGCTCTTACCGGGGAGCTGTTTTTT. This encodes CASGALTGELFF.

The chain is built from TRBV24-1 and TRBJ2-1; D may be TRBD1 or TRBD2 (6 bases each). The CDR3 runs 15 residues. Trimming removed 4 bases at V and 7 bases at J, with 16 bases between. The germline V gene has CDR1 KGHDR and CDR2 SFDVKD. CDR3 amino acids: CATSDDRRGGNEQFF. CDR3 nucleotides: TGTGCCACCAGTGACGACAGGAGAGGAGGGAATGAGCAGTTCTTC.

The chain has TRBV7-9 and TRBJ2-5; a possible D gene is TRBD1 (5 bases). V was pared by 1 base and J by 4 bases, with 16 bases between. The CDR3 totals 16 residues. Germline V gives CDR1 SEHNR, CDR2 FQNEAQ (reference sequence). In DNA, the CDR3 is TGTGCCAGCAGCTTAGGAGGCAGCTCCAGGGTAGAGACCCAGTACTTC. Its protein product is CASSLGGSSRVETQYF.

The chain is built from TRBV4-2 and TRBJ2-7, with D maybe TRBD1 (5 bases). The germline V gene has CDR1 LGHNA and CDR2 YNFKEQ. The CDR3 has 14 amino acids. V was pared by 1 base and J by 1 base, with 8 bases between. The CDR3 is CASSQAGPSYEQYF. DNA of the CDR3: TGTGCCAGCAGCCAAGCAGGGCCATCCTACGAGCAGTACTTC.

The genes are TRBV27 and TRBJ2-1, with 8 bases that match TRBD2. This CDR3 has 14 amino acids. V dropped 4 bases and J dropped 5; count of bases not matched to a gene: 4. Germline V gene data show CDR1 as MNHEY and CDR2 as SMNVEV (reference sequence). Here the CDR3 DNA reads TGTGCCAGCAGTTACGGGAGGGCCAACAATGAGCAGTTCTTC. This translates into CASSYGRANNEQFF.

This chain uses TRBV24-1 with TRBJ2-6; D possibly corresponds to TRBD2 (5 bases). From germline, CDR1 is KGHDR and CDR2 SFDVKD. Trimming removed 2 bases from V and 0 bases from J, with 10 bases in between. The CDR3 contains 17 residues. CDR3 protein: CATSDSGLSSGANVLTF. The CDR3 bases are TGTGCCACCAGTGATTCCGGACTGAGCTCTGGGGCCAACGTCCTGACTTTC.

The rearrangement uses TRBV7-2 and TRBJ2-5, with 13 nucleotides matching TRBD2. V dropped 5 bases and J dropped 1; count of bases not matched to a gene: 4. CDR1 SGHTA and CDR2 FQGNSA come from the germline V gene. The CDR3 length is 16 residues. The CDR3 region has the DNA TGTGCCAGCAGCCCCGGACTAGCGGGGGTCCAAGAGACCCAGTACTTC. Its protein is CASSPGLAGVQETQYF.

The rearrangement joins TRBV7-9 to TRBJ2-7; TRBD1 matches at 9 bases. Trimming cost V 5 bases and J 6 bases; bases outside gene matches: 11. CDR1 and CDR2 (germline): SEHNR, FQNEAQ (reference sequence). CDR3 length equals 15 residues. The CDR3 DNA sequence: TGTGCCAGCAGCCCCCGGACAGGGGTTATCCTCGAGCAGTACTTC. It specifies CASSPRTGVILEQYF.

Concerning this clonotype itself: The germline gene is not matched at one end of the junction; a read error may be the cause. The rearrangement links TRBV13 to TRBJ2-7, with D possibly being TRBD2 (6 bases). The CDR3 covers 14 residues. The V gene's germline CDR1 is PRHDT and CDR2 FYEKMQ (reference sequence). CDR3 sequence (DNA): TGCGCCAGCCGTCGGGAGTCGTACGTTAATGAGCAGTACTTC. Its protein product is CASRRESYVNEQYF.

The chain links TRBV29-1 to TRBJ2-7, with D perhaps matching TRBD1 (6 bases). The length of the CDR3 is 14 residues. Trimming pared 4 bases from V and 5 bases from J, leaving 18 bases between. From germline, CDR1 is SQVTM and CDR2 ANQGSEA. The CDR3 DNA is TGCAGCGTTGGGCGACCAGGGGCTCTCGACGAGCAGTACTTC. Translated: CSVGRPGALDEQYF.

CDR3 sequence (DNA): TGTGCCAGCAGTTACTCTGGGGGGCTAGAGCAGTACTTC. As protein: CASSYSGGLEQYF. The chain has TRBV6-6 and TRBJ2-7; either TRBD1 or TRBD2 may fit D (6 bases each). The CDR3 length is 13 residues. The V gene's germline CDR1 is MNHNY and CDR2 SVGAGI (reference sequence). V was pared by 0 bases and J by 7 bases, with 10 bases between.

Comment on this clonotype: The junction differs from germline at one of its ends, possibly a read error. V is TRBV20-1 and J is TRBJ2-3; D is unclear. This CDR3 region has 12 residues. The V gene's germline CDR1 is DFQATT and CDR2 SNEGSKA (reference sequence). CDR3 sequence (DNA): TGCAGTGTTAGACCCGGCCCAGATACGCAGTATTTT. Protein: CSVRPGPDTQYF.

The table lists this clonotype with a count of one. CDR3 region: CASSAQGVSTEAFF. The CDR3 coding sequence is TGTGCCAGCAGTGCACAAGGAGTGAGCACTGAAGCTTTCTTT. The chain links TRBV7-2 to TRBJ1-1, with D uncertain. Per the germline V gene, CDR1 is SGHTA and CDR2 is FQGNSA. Trimming stripped 6 bases from V and 4 bases from J, with 15 bases between. The CDR3 loop spans 14 amino acids.

This chain uses TRBV6-5 with TRBJ1-1; the D gene is possibly TRBD1 (5 bases). Between the trimmed V and J ends, which lost 2 bases and 0 bases, there was a span of 7 bases. In germline, CDR1 is MNHEY, CDR2 SVGAGI. This CDR3 is built from 14 residues. CDR3 sequence (DNA): TGTGCCAGCAGTTACGAGGACATGAACACTGAAGCTTTCTTT. This gives the protein CASSYEDMNTEAFF.

A word on this clonotype: The junction does not match germline at one end; this may be a read error. V and J are TRBV10-3 and TRBJ2-5, with 7 bases matching TRBD2. Per the germline V gene, CDR1 is ENHRY and CDR2 is SYGVKD. This CDR3 has 12 amino acids. CDR3 sequence: CAVSGSLADQYF. Here the CDR3 DNA reads TGTGCCGTCAGTGGATCCCTAGCGGATCAGTACTTC.